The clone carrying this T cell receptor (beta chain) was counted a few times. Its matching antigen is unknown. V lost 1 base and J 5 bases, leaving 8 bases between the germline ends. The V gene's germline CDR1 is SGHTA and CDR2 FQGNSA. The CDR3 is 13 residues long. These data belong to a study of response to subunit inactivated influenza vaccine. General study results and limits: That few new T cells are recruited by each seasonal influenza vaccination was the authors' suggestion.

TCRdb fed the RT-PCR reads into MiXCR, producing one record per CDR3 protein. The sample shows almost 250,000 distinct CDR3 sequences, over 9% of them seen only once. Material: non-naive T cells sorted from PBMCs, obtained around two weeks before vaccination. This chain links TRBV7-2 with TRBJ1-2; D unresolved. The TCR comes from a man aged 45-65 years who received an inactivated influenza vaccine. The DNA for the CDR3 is TGTGCCAGCAGCTTAGAGAGGAGTTATGGCTACACCTTC. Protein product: CASSLERSYGYTF.